Each of the 25 T cell receptor beta chains below was sequenced from the same sample in a study of T cells in Graves' hyperthyroidism and ophthalmopathy. Amplified TCR beta CDR3 regions derived from RNA transcripts. The study used the HTBI primer set for a first-round RT-PCR of the TCR CDR3. TCRdb reprocessed the multiplex PCR reads via MiXCR and lists one record per CDR3 protein. The sample lists about 180,000 distinct CDR3 sequences, more than 15% occurring once. Sequencing input: blood. The receptors come from a woman between 45 and 60 years old with Graves' hyperthyroidism.

CDR3 amino acids: CASSRSTGPFFGYTF. CDR3 coding DNA: TGTGCCAGCAGCCGATCGACAGGGCCATTTTTTGGCTACACCTTC. The rearrangement uses TRBV5-4 and TRBJ1-2; TRBD1 aligns across 7 bases. The CDR3 consists of 15 residues. Trimming at V came to 4 bases and at J to 7 bases, leaving 13 bases not matched to a gene. Germline assignment: CDR1 SGHNT and CDR2 YYREEE (reference sequence).

This clonotype was counted only a few times. A much larger clone is a single base away; this may be a read error. This chain links TRBV5-1 with TRBJ2-7; D gene unclear. The V gene's germline CDR1 is SGHRS and CDR2 YFSETQ. This CDR3 contains 14 residues. Trimming stripped 0 bases from V and 5 bases from J, with 12 bases between. The CDR3 spells CASSLGRAKDEQYF. CDR3 DNA: TGCGCCAGCAGCTTGGGAAGGGCTAAGGACGAGCAGTACTTC.

Ten or more counts support this clonotype. The chain combines TRBV28 with TRBJ1-2; D remains ambiguous. Germline loops: CDR1 MDHEN, CDR2 SYDVKM. The CDR3 contains 15 residues. With 5 bases removed from V and 2 bases from J, the gap between germline ends came to 15 bases. The chain's CDR3 is CASSPRAPTNYGYTF. DNA of the CDR3: TGTGCCAGCAGTCCGCGTGCCCCCACCAACTATGGCTACACCTTC.

This clonotype was seen many times. This chain joins TRBV7-6 and TRBJ2-3; D unresolved. Germline V gives CDR1 SGHVS, CDR2 FNYEAQ. V was trimmed by 1 base and J by 8 bases, leaving 16 bases between them. The CDR3 extends over 15 amino acids. CDR3 amino acids: CASSLGVPPTSTQYF. As DNA, the CDR3 is TGTGCCAGCAGCTTAGGTGTACCACCCACTTCTACGCAGTATTTT.

About this clonotype itself: A single base separates this from a much larger clone, so it may be a read error. The rearrangement uses TRBV7-3 and TRBJ2-3; maybe TRBD2 (6 bases). The CDR3 is made up of 16 amino acids. The germline V gene has CDR1 SGHTA and CDR2 FQGTGA. Trimming removed 5 bases from V and 0 bases from J, with 15 bases in between. The CDR3 DNA follows: TGTGCCAGCAGCCAATCCAGCGGGCGAAGCACAGATACGCAGTATTTT. Its protein is CASSQSSGRSTDTQYF.

As regards this clonotype: One end of the junction varies from germline; a read error may be responsible. This rearrangement joins TRBV19 to TRBJ2-7; 8 nucleotides agree with TRBD2. Germline CDR1 LNHDA, CDR2 SQIVND (reference sequence). The CDR3 contains 14 residues. CDR3: CASRLSGDSYEQHF. DNA for the CDR3: TGTGCCAGTAGGCTTAGCGGGGATTCCTACGAGCAGCACTTC.

Ten or more counts support this clonotype. The V gene is TRBV20-1, the J gene TRBJ2-7; D is perhaps TRBD1 (5 bases). This CDR3 has 11 residues. V was cut by 5 bases and J by 3 bases, with 8 bases left in between. CDR1 and CDR2 (germline): DFQATT, SNEGSKA (reference sequence). The CDR3 DNA sequence: TGCAGTGCTCCGGACAACTACGAGCAGTACTTC. Protein sequence: CSAPDNYEQYF.

This clonotype was seen just once. Germline is not matched at one junction end, which may reflect a read error. The V and J genes are TRBV5-5 and TRBJ1-1; 9 bases are a match to TRBD1. The CDR3 runs to 14 residues. Germline CDR1 SGHKS, CDR2 YYEKEE (reference sequence). Written as DNA, the CDR3 is TGTACCAGCAGCTTGGACAGGGGAAACACTGAAGCTTTCTTT. Protein: CTSSLDRGNTEAFF.

This clonotype has at least ten counts. The V gene is TRBV7-8, the J gene TRBJ2-7, with a possible D match to TRBD1 (6 bases). Trimming took 6 bases from V and 5 from J, leaving 17 bases between them. The CDR3 spans 14 residues. The germline gives CDR1 SGHVS, CDR2 FQNEAQ. Written as DNA, the CDR3 is TGTGCCAGCAGTCCAATGCCAGGGGCCGACGAGCAGTACTTC. It specifies CASSPMPGADEQYF.

This clonotype has ten or more counts. This sequence joins TRBV7-2 and TRBJ2-7; D remains unclear. The V gene lost 5 bases and the J gene lost 6 bases, with 17 bases spanning the gap. In germline, CDR1 is SGHTA, CDR2 FQGNSA. The CDR3 loop spans 14 amino acids. CDR3 DNA: TGTGCCAGCAGCACAAACACGGCCCCCTCCGAGCAGTACTTC. Protein: CASSTNTAPSEQYF.

This clonotype was seen many times. The rearrangement links TRBV12-3 or TRBV12-4 to TRBJ1-2; 7 positions agree with TRBD1. J was trimmed by 0 bases and V by 6 bases; bases with no gene match: 7. The CDR3 totals 15 residues. The CDR3 loop reads CASSAPGTANYGYTF. The CDR3 DNA reads TGTGCCAGCAGCGCCCCCGGGACAGCTAACTATGGCTACACCTTC.

The rearrangement uses TRBV20-1 and TRBJ1-4, with TRBD1 matching 12 bases. Germline loops: CDR1 DFQATT, CDR2 SNEGSKA (reference sequence). J lost 4 bases, V lost 7 bases, and 7 bases had no gene match. This CDR3 is 15 amino acids long. CDR3: CSVEGTGGFNEKLFF. The CDR3 region has the DNA TGCAGTGTAGAGGGGACAGGGGGCTTTAATGAAAAACTGTTTTTT.

Ten or more counts support this clonotype. The genes are TRBV11-2 and TRBJ2-5, with TRBD2 matching over 7 bases. V shed 5 bases and J 2 bases; nucleotides not matched to a gene: 5. Germline V gene sequence: CDR1 SGHAT, CDR2 FQNNGV. The CDR3 loop spans 14 amino acids. The CDR3 loop is CASSPTSVQETQYF. CDR3 nucleotides: TGTGCCAGCAGCCCCACTAGCGTTCAAGAGACCCAGTACTTC. Drawing the rest from reference TRBV11-2 and TRBJ2-5, the complete variable domain is EAGVAQSPRYKIIEKRQSVAFWCNPISGHATLYWYQQILGQGPKLLIQFQNNGVVDDSQLPKDRFSAERLKGVDSTLKIQPAKLEDSAVYLCASSPTSVQETQYFGPGTRLLVL.

This clonotype has a count of ten or more. This chain links TRBV18 with TRBJ2-7; possible D gene TRBD1, 5 bases. Germline assignment: CDR1 KGHSH and CDR2 LQKENI. The CDR3 has 15 amino acids. V shed 3 bases and J shed 0 bases, with 12 bases lying between them. This CDR3 reads CASSPTGALSYEQYF. The CDR3 coding sequence is TGTGCCAGCTCACCTACAGGTGCCCTCTCCTACGAGCAGTACTTC.

This clonotype was seen a handful of times. This chain links TRBV20-1 with TRBJ1-2; 7 bases fit TRBD1. V shed 5 bases, J shed 9 bases, and the junction held 12 bases outside the gene matches. CDR3 length: 13 residues. Germline V gene sequence: CDR1 DFQATT, CDR2 SNEGSKA (reference sequence). In DNA, the CDR3 is TGCAGTGCTTCGGGCGTACAGGGGATGAGCTACACCTTC. This translates into CSASGVQGMSYTF.

V and J are TRBV3-1 and TRBJ2-5; D gene unclear. The CDR3 is made up of 13 amino acids. The V end was cut by 7 bases, the J end by 3 bases, with 12 bases between. Germline values: CDR1 LGHDT, CDR2 YNNKEL (reference sequence). CDR3 sequence (DNA): TGTGCCAGCAAGGTTGGACGGAAAGAGACCCAGTACTTC. It yields the protein CASKVGRKETQYF.

This clonotype has a handful of counts. This chain links TRBV4-1 with TRBJ1-1, with D unresolved. The germline gives CDR1 MGHRA, CDR2 YSYEKL. Between the trimmed V and J ends, which lost 1 base and 0 bases, there was a span of 12 bases. The CDR3 runs 16 residues. This CDR3 is CASSQVGRGLNTEAFF. DNA of the CDR3: TGCGCCAGCAGCCAAGTGGGCCGGGGTTTGAACACTGAAGCTTTCTTT.

There are many counts of this clonotype. This chain connects TRBV19 to TRBJ2-7; the match to TRBD1 covers 8 bases. With V trimmed by 4 bases and J by 2 bases, 7 bases remained unmatched. Germline lookup yields CDR1 LNHDA and CDR2 SQIVND (reference sequence). This CDR3 contains 15 residues. The CDR3 sequence: CASSRGQARAYEQYF. The CDR3 DNA reads TGTGCCAGTAGTAGGGGACAGGCTCGGGCCTACGAGCAGTACTTC.

This clonotype has more than one count but fewer than ten. This chain joins TRBV6-1 and TRBJ2-1; D not certain. The germline gives CDR1 MNHNS, CDR2 SASEGT. The V and J ends lost 2 bases and 7 bases respectively, with 12 bases between them. This CDR3 is built from 14 residues. CDR3 DNA sequence: TGTGCCAGCAGTGAAAGTTTTTGGGGTAATGAGCAGTTCTTC. Translating gives CASSESFWGNEQFF.

V is TRBV12-3 or TRBV12-4 and J is TRBJ1-3, with D uncertain. Trimming took off 6 bases at V and 2 bases at J, with 8 bases between the two ends. This CDR3 has 13 amino acids. CDR3 residues: CASSPCPGNTIYF. The CDR3 DNA reads as TGTGCCAGCAGCCCATGCCCTGGAAACACCATATATTTT.

This clonotype was detected ten times or more. The V gene is TRBV19, the J gene TRBJ2-7; tentative D call: TRBD1 (6 bases). The CDR3 consists of 15 residues. Germline assignment: CDR1 LNHDA and CDR2 SQIVND (reference sequence). The ends were cut back, 6 bases at V and 3 bases at J, with 18 bases in the middle. CDR3 protein: CASRPDRSYLYEQYF. In DNA, the CDR3 is TGTGCCAGTAGACCGGACAGAAGTTACCTCTACGAGCAGTACTTC.

This clonotype was seen at least ten times. The V and J genes are TRBV28 and TRBJ1-2; tentatively, D is TRBD1 (6 bases). Looked up from germline, CDR1 is MDHEN and CDR2 is SYDVKM. The CDR3 consists of 11 residues. Trimming pared 6 bases from V and 9 bases from J, leaving 11 bases between. CDR3: CASRVRDSYTF. Here the CDR3 DNA reads TGTGCCAGCAGAGTCCGGGACAGCTACACCTTC.

This clonotype came up many times. V usage is TRBV6-2 or TRBV6-3 and J usage is TRBJ2-2, with no clear D. There are 12 residues in the CDR3. CDR1 and CDR2 (germline): MNHEY, SVGEGT. V was clipped by 8 bases and J by 3 bases, with 7 bases between them. CDR3 bases: TGTGCCAGCCAGCAGCACACCGGGGAGCTGTTTTTT. Protein sequence: CASQQHTGELFF.

This clonotype was detected ten times or more. This chain joins TRBV10-3 and TRBJ2-1; perhaps TRBD1 as D (6 bases). This CDR3 comprises 15 residues. Germline V gene sequence: CDR1 ENHRY, CDR2 SYGVKD. V was pared by 0 bases and J by 8 bases, with 14 bases between. The CDR3 protein is CAISESTQGTDEQFF. CDR3 sequence (DNA): TGTGCCATCAGTGAGTCGACACAGGGTACGGATGAGCAGTTCTTC.

This clonotype was seen only a few times. V is TRBV4-2 and J is TRBJ2-6, with D perhaps TRBD2 (6 bases). Germline V gives CDR1 LGHNA, CDR2 YNFKEQ. The CDR3 is made up of 17 amino acids. V was shortened by 1 base and J by 0 bases, with 10 bases between the two germline ends. CDR3 in DNA: TGTGCCAGCAGCCAAGGGACTACTAACTCTGGGGCCAACGTCCTGACTTTC. It yields the protein CASSQGTTNSGANVLTF.